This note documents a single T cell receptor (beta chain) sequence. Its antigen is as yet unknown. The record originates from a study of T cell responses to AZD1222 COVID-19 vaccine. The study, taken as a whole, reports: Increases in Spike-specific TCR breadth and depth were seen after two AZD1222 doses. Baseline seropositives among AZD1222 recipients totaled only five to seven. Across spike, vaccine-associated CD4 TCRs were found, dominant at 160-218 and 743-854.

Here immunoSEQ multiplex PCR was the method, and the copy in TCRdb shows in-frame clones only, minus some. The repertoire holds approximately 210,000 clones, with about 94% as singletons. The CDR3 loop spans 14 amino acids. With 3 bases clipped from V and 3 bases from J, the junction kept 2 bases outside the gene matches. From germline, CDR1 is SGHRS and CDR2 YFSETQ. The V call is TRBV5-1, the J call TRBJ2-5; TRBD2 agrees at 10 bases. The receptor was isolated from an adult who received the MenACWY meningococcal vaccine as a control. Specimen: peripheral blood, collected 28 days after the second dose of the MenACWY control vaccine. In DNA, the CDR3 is TGCGCCAGCAGCTCTGGACTAGCGGAAGAGACCCAGTACTTC. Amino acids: CASSSGLAEETQYF.